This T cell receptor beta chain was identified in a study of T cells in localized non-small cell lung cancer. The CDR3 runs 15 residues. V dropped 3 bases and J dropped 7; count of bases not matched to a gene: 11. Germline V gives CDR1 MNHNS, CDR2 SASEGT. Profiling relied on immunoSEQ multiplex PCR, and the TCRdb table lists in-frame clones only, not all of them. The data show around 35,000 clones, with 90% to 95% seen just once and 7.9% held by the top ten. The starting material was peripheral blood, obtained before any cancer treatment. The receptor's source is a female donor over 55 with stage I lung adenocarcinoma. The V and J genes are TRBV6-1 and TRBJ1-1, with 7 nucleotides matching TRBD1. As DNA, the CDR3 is TGTGCCAGCAGTGAGCGGACAGGAGCTCCCAGTGAAGCTTTCTTT. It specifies CASSERTGAPSEAFF.